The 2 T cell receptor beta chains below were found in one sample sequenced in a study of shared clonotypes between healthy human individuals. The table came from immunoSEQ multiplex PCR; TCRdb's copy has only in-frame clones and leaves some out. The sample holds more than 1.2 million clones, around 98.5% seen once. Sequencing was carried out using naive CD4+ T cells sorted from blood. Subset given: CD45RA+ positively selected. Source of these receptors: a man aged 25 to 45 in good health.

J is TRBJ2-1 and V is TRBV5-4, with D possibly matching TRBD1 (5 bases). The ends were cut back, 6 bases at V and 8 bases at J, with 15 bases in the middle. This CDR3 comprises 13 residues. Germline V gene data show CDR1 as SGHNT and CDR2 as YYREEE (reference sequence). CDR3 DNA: TGTGCCAGCACCCCTACCGGACACGATGAGCAGTTCTTC. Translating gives CASTPTGHDEQFF.

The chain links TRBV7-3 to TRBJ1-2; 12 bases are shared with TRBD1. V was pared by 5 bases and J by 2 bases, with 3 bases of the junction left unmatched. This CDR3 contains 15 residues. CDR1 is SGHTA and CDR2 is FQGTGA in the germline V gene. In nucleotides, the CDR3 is TGTGCCAGCAGCCCCGGGACAGGGGGCAACTATGGCTACACCTTC. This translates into CASSPGTGGNYGYTF. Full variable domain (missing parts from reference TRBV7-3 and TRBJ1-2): GAGVSQTPSNKVTEKGKYVELRCDPISGHTALYWYRQSLGQGPEFLIYFQGTGAADDSGLPNDRFFAVRPEGSVSTLKIQRTERGDSAVYLCASSPGTGGNYGYTFGSGTRLTVV.